This T cell receptor beta chain was captured by sequencing in a study of PD-1 blockade in mismatch repair-deficient tumors. PCR or immunohistochemistry showed mismatch repair deficiency in every enrolled patient. The assay was immunoSEQ multiplex PCR, and TCRdb's table has in-frame clones only and misses some. The table records tens of thousands of clones, about nine tenths of them present only once. This clone was observed a single time. Looked up from germline, CDR1 is SGHAT and CDR2 is FQNNGV. V was trimmed by 1 base and J by 0 bases, leaving 11 bases between them. CDR3 length: 16 amino acids. The TCR originated in an adult with mismatch repair-deficient cancer. V gene TRBV11-2 combines with J gene TRBJ2-3; D unclear. This specimen consisted of peripheral blood, obtained 52 weeks after starting pembrolizumab. The CDR3 reads CASSLVNAVSTDTQYF. In nucleotides, the CDR3 is TGTGCCAGCAGCTTAGTTAACGCGGTTAGCACAGATACGCAGTATTTT.